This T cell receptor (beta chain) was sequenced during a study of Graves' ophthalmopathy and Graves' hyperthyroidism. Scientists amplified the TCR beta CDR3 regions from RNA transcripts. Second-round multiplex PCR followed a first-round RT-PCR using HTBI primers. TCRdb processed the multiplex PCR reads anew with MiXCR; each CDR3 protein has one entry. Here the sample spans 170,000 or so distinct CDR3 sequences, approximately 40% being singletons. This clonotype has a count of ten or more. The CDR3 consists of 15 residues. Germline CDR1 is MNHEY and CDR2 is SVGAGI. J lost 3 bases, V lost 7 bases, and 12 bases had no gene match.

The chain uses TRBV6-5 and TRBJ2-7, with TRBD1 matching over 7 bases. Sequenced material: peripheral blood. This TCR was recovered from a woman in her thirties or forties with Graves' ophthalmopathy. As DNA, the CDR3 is TGTGCCAGCAAGGACCAGGGGGACGGCAACTACGAGCAGTACTTC. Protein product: CASKDQGDGNYEQYF.